The entry below gives a single T cell receptor beta chain sequence along with its context. Its antigen is unknown. The sample holds no much larger clone one base away, and base qualities are not on file. CD8 naive samples consisted of CD45RO-negative cells that were positively selected for CCR7, yielding a CD45RA+CCR7+ population without TemRA cells. Healthy HIV-negative adults with no recently reported acute infections or vaccinations were included as donors. Every donor was a Caucasian adult residing in Nashville, Tennessee, USA. Blood was obtained by leukapheresis, after which PBMCs were separated by Ficoll-Histopaque density gradient centrifugation and cryopreserved in liquid nitrogen vapor phase. Analytical flow cytometry was used to check the purity and quantity of each magnetically sorted T cell population. Genomic DNA was isolated from each sorted fraction and quantified by UV absorbance on a Nanodrop 2000c.

Using the deep immunoSEQ assay, multiplex PCR amplified TCR CDR3 regions from genomic DNA. Extracted genomic DNA from each cell subset was spread evenly across all wells of several immunoSEQ 96-well plates, with each plate serving as a replicate. For sorted subsets, roughly 200 ng of genomic DNA, equivalent to 25,000 to 35,000 T cell genomes, went into each replicate PCR. Purified libraries were measured with a Qubit 3.0 fluorometer, size-checked on a Bioanalyzer 2100, and measured again with the KAPA Library Quantification kit. Every immunoSEQ 96-well plate was sequenced on a separate single-read 150-cycle Illumina NextSeq 550 flow cell. Per the source publication's procedure: Because only junctional sequences without quality scores were contained in the immunoSEQ output, filtering matching that applied to full-length reads could not be performed. Sequences were annotated with PyIR, a Python wrapper for IgBLAST v1.9, and V/J genes and CDR3 were assigned using IMGT germline references. Reads with weak V/J assignments (E-value above 1e-6), missing CDR3, stop codons, out-of-frame junctions, or ambiguous translated residues were removed. A V3J clonotype was defined by an identical inferred V gene, J gene, and CDR3 amino acid sequence. Percentage overlap between repertoires was computed as shared unique clonotypes divided by the size of the smaller repertoire. RTK rarefaction, the Chao1 estimator, and Recon v2.1 estimates of unobserved clonotypes were used to assess repertoire richness. OLGA was used to compute generation probabilities for all TCRbeta clonotypes that the gDNA method yielded from a handful of donors. TCRdb took this table from immuneACCESS and kept in-frame rearrangements with V and J called. Such tables lack part of the clones; where checked against another copy, unresolved V genes explain under half of the gap, and the rest is unexplained. Clone size and the V and J calls come from that table; the DNA yielded D and trimming. This sample has about 2.1 million clones in its table, and around 95% of those were observed once. The ten largest clones represent about 1.6% of the sample.

These data come from a study of shared clonotypes between healthy human individuals (dated by TCRdb to 2020 to 2021). Looking at the study overall: The cohort comprised a couple of women and three men aged 18 to 49 years. To increase sequencing depth and limit assay-specific biases, TCR repertoire library preparation and sequencing were carried out by different laboratories using diverse techniques. Each donor's leukapheresis produced roughly between roughly 0.85 and 10 billion PBMCs. For each donor, CD4 naive and CD4 memory were each run on three plates, CD8 naive on two plates, and CD8 memory on one plate. To estimate repertoire size and how much clonotype sharing occurs between individuals, the study deeply sequenced the blood TCR repertoires of five or six healthy adults. Points the paper makes about the study in general: Sampling was limited to blood, and TCR repertoires in tissue likely differ from TCR repertoires in blood. Based on pairwise subsampling, the degree of clonotype sharing among donors was expected to be affected by sequencing depth. Approximately 5% of naive CD4, 3.5% of naive CD8, 2% to 2.5% of memory CD4, and 0.4% of memory CD8 clonotypes were shared across a few donors. Larger estimated clonotype richness was generally found for naive subsets than for memory subsets. Because the study included a small number of donors, the genetic and exposure-history diversity represented was limited. Incomplete sequencing was indicated by rarefaction of sorted-subset datasets, despite the large sequencing depth. Compared with non-shared clonotypes, clonotypes shared by all four sorted-subset donors had higher generation probabilities.

The V and J ends are trimmed by 3 bases and 6 bases, leaving 22 bases between them. CDR1 SGDLS and CDR2 YYNGEE are derived from the germline V gene. Including the terminal cysteine and phenylalanine, the CDR3 comprises 16 residues. Only the CDR3 DNA stays, 48 bases, in frame from base 1. In this chain, TRBV9 is recombined with TRBJ2-7; TRBD2 is perhaps the D gene, given 6 matching bases. This clonotype originated in a young man in good health. Some clones in this sample may be carry-over from other donors' samples. Sequencing was performed on naive CD8+ T cells from PBMCs. According to the study, the label for this sample's cell subset or site signals: CD45RA+CCR7+. CDR3 protein: CASSATTGAPGGEQYF. In nucleotides, the sequence is TGTGCCAGCAGCGCCACCACGGGAGCCCCGGGTGGCGAGCAGTACTTC.